Listed below are T cell receptor beta chains from one sample, sequenced in a study of neurological immune-mediated disorders. TCRdb re-called the 5' RACE reads through MiXCR, storing one row per CDR3 protein. The sample records about 120,000 distinct CDR3 sequences, about 3.4% being singletons. The sequencing sample was made of PBMCs. These receptors were taken from a woman in her twenties or thirties with multiple sclerosis. CDR3s include the opening cysteine and the closing phenylalanine or tryptophan. A D gene is named only where the DNA matches it firmly. For some rows the clone size is stated as once, few or many, or as a class when expanded; others skip it.

v_call: TRBV6-2/TRBV6-3
j_call: TRBJ1-1
clone_size: many
d_call: .
cdr3_aa: CASSDMNTEAFF
cdr3_nt: TGTGCCAGCAGCGACATGAACACTGAAGCTTTCTTT

v_call: TRBV5-1
j_call: TRBJ2-1
clone_size: many
d_call: TRBD2
cdr3_aa: CASSLLSGSKGNEQFF
cdr3_nt: TGCGCCAGCAGCTTGCTTAGCGGGAGTAAAGGGAATGAGCAGTTCTTC

v_call: TRBV5-6
j_call: TRBJ1-6
clone_size: many
d_call: .
cdr3_aa: CASSSIVSPLHF
cdr3_nt: TGTGCCAGCAGCTCTATCGTTTCACCCCTCCACTTT

v_call: TRBV20-1
j_call: TRBJ2-7
clone_size: many
d_call: TRBD1
cdr3_aa: CSANPTGAEGWYF
cdr3_nt: TGCAGTGCAAACCCCACAGGGGCCGAGGGGTGGTACTTC

v_call: TRBV18
j_call: TRBJ1-5
clone_size: many
d_call: TRBD1
cdr3_aa: CASAFTGDQPQHF
cdr3_nt: TGTGCCAGCGCATTCACAGGGGATCAGCCCCAGCATTTT

v_call: TRBV20-1
j_call: TRBJ1-1
clone_size: many
d_call: .
cdr3_aa: CSANRGSTEAFF
cdr3_nt: TGCAGTGCTAATAGGGGGAGCACTGAAGCTTTCTTT

v_call: TRBV29-1
j_call: TRBJ1-4
clone_size: many
d_call: .
cdr3_aa: CSVEEFGVPDEKLFF
cdr3_nt: TGCAGCGTTGAAGAGTTCGGGGTTCCGGATGAAAAACTGTTTTTT

v_call: TRBV27
j_call: TRBJ2-7
clone_size: many
d_call: TRBD1
cdr3_aa: CASRLGTGSNEQYF
cdr3_nt: TGTGCCAGCAGGCTAGGGACAGGGTCGAATGAGCAGTACTTC

v_call: TRBV12-3/TRBV12-4
j_call: TRBJ1-4
clone_size: many
d_call: .
cdr3_aa: CASSPGDMRNEKLFF
cdr3_nt: TGTGCCAGCAGCCCCGGGGACATGCGAAATGAAAAACTGTTTTTT

v_call: TRBV5-5
j_call: TRBJ1-1
clone_size: many
d_call: .
cdr3_aa: CASSLQSLNTEAFF
cdr3_nt: TGTGCCAGCAGCTTGCAGAGTTTGAACACTGAAGCTTTCTTT

v_call: TRBV7-8
j_call: TRBJ1-5
clone_size: many
d_call: .
cdr3_aa: CASSLEQGNQPQHF
cdr3_nt: TGTGCCAGCAGCTTAGAGCAAGGCAATCAGCCCCAGCATTTT

v_call: TRBV30
j_call: TRBJ1-4
clone_size: .
d_call: .
cdr3_aa: CAWSVGEKLFF
cdr3_nt: TGTGCCTGGAGTGTAGGCGAAAAACTGTTTTTT

v_call: TRBV6-5
j_call: TRBJ2-1
clone_size: many
d_call: TRBD2
cdr3_aa: CASGTSGSDEQFF
cdr3_nt: TGTGCCAGCGGGACTAGCGGGAGCGATGAGCAGTTCTTC

v_call: TRBV20-1
j_call: TRBJ2-7
clone_size: many
d_call: .
cdr3_aa: CSARERGNEQYF
cdr3_nt: TGCAGTGCCCGCGAACGGGGTAACGAGCAGTACTTC

v_call: TRBV5-1
j_call: TRBJ1-5
clone_size: .
d_call: TRBD1
cdr3_aa: CASSFGTGGQPQHF
cdr3_nt: TGCGCCAGCAGCTTCGGGACAGGGGGACAGCCCCAGCATTTT

v_call: TRBV5-1
j_call: TRBJ2-7
clone_size: many
d_call: .
cdr3_aa: CASSLRPSDEQYF
cdr3_nt: TGCGCCAGCAGCTTGAGGCCTTCGGACGAGCAGTACTTC

v_call: TRBV30
j_call: TRBJ1-1
clone_size: few
d_call: .
cdr3_aa: CAWARTSNTEAFF
cdr3_nt: TGTGCCTGGGCAAGGACATCGAACACTGAAGCTTTCTTT

v_call: TRBV18
j_call: TRBJ2-1
clone_size: many
d_call: .
cdr3_aa: CASSPLPSSSYNEQFF
cdr3_nt: TGTGCCAGCTCACCCCTTCCCAGTAGCTCCTACAATGAGCAGTTCTTC

v_call: TRBV19
j_call: TRBJ2-7
clone_size: few
d_call: .
cdr3_aa: CASSIWGDPSYEQYF
cdr3_nt: TGTGCCAGTAGTATTTGGGGGGACCCCTCCTACGAGCAGTACTTC

v_call: TRBV6-6
j_call: TRBJ1-1
clone_size: many
d_call: .
cdr3_aa: CASTPGQLTEAFF
cdr3_nt: TGTGCCAGCACGCCCGGACAGCTCACTGAAGCTTTCTTT

v_call: TRBV5-1
j_call: TRBJ2-3
clone_size: .
d_call: TRBD2
cdr3_aa: CASRRTPGTSGGDTQYF
cdr3_nt: TGCGCCAGCAGGAGAACCCCCGGGACTAGCGGGGGGGATACGCAGTATTTT

v_call: TRBV5-6
j_call: TRBJ2-1
clone_size: many
d_call: TRBD2
cdr3_aa: CASSLEGAGGFYEQFF
cdr3_nt: TGTGCCAGCAGCTTGGAGGGAGCGGGAGGGTTCTATGAGCAGTTCTTC

v_call: TRBV20-1
j_call: TRBJ2-3
clone_size: many
d_call: TRBD2
cdr3_aa: CSAPRGRDTDTQYF
cdr3_nt: TGCAGTGCTCCCCGTGGGAGGGACACAGATACGCAGTATTTT

v_call: TRBV20-1
j_call: TRBJ2-5
clone_size: many
d_call: .
cdr3_aa: CSARSPGGETQYF
cdr3_nt: TGCAGTGCTAGAAGTCCCGGGGGAGAGACCCAGTACTTC

v_call: TRBV29-1
j_call: TRBJ2-1
clone_size: many
d_call: .
cdr3_aa: CSVESSGFYNEQFF
cdr3_nt: TGCAGCGTTGAATCGTCAGGGTTCTACAATGAGCAGTTCTTC

v_call: TRBV20-1
j_call: TRBJ2-7
clone_size: many
d_call: .
cdr3_aa: CSARDPGAQGYEQYF
cdr3_nt: TGCAGTGCTAGAGATCCAGGGGCGCAAGGTTACGAGCAGTACTTC

v_call: TRBV5-1
j_call: TRBJ2-2
clone_size: many
d_call: .
cdr3_aa: CASSFRPNTGELFF
cdr3_nt: TGCGCCAGCAGCTTCCGACCTAACACCGGGGAGCTGTTTTTT

v_call: TRBV6-6
j_call: TRBJ1-3
clone_size: many
d_call: .
cdr3_aa: CASTITPGNTIYF
cdr3_nt: TGTGCCAGCACCATCACCCCTGGAAACACCATATATTTT

v_call: TRBV12-3/TRBV12-4
j_call: TRBJ2-3
clone_size: many
d_call: .
cdr3_aa: CASSTGDFPTDTQYF
cdr3_nt: TGTGCCAGCAGCACAGGGGACTTTCCCACAGATACGCAGTATTTT

v_call: TRBV20-1
j_call: TRBJ2-5
clone_size: many
d_call: TRBD2
cdr3_aa: CSRTSGGPGPTQYF
cdr3_nt: TGCAGCCGGACTAGCGGGGGCCCAGGCCCGACCCAGTACTTC

v_call: TRBV20-1
j_call: TRBJ1-2
clone_size: many
d_call: .
cdr3_aa: CSASKGMDGYSGFNYGYTF
cdr3_nt: TGCAGTGCTAGTAAGGGCATGGATGGGTATAGTGGTTTCAACTATGGCTACACCTTC

v_call: TRBV7-2
j_call: TRBJ1-5
clone_size: many
d_call: .
cdr3_aa: CASSVDSAAKPQHF
cdr3_nt: TGTGCCAGCAGCGTCGACAGTGCGGCGAAGCCCCAGCATTTT

v_call: TRBV12-3/TRBV12-4
j_call: TRBJ1-4
clone_size: few
d_call: .
cdr3_aa: CASRANRPFNEKLFF
cdr3_nt: TGTGCCAGCAGAGCGAACAGGCCCTTTAATGAAAAACTGTTTTTT

v_call: TRBV29-1
j_call: TRBJ1-1
clone_size: many
d_call: .
cdr3_aa: CSVSGYRDTEAFF
cdr3_nt: TGCAGCGTTAGTGGGTATCGGGACACTGAAGCTTTCTTT

v_call: TRBV3-1
j_call: TRBJ2-1
clone_size: many
d_call: TRBD2
cdr3_aa: CASSRTKGGRFDEQFF
cdr3_nt: TGTGCCAGCAGCCGAACGAAGGGCGGGAGGTTTGATGAGCAGTTCTTC

v_call: TRBV12-3/TRBV12-4
j_call: TRBJ2-2
clone_size: many
d_call: TRBD1
cdr3_aa: CASSFAVGQATGELFF
cdr3_nt: TGTGCCAGCAGTTTCGCCGTGGGACAGGCAACCGGGGAGCTGTTTTTT

v_call: TRBV2
j_call: TRBJ2-1
clone_size: many
d_call: .
cdr3_aa: CASSDWAEQFF
cdr3_nt: TGTGCCAGCAGTGACTGGGCGGAGCAGTTCTTC

v_call: TRBV11-2
j_call: TRBJ2-7
clone_size: many
d_call: TRBD1
cdr3_aa: CASSFEGTAGEQYF
cdr3_nt: TGTGCCAGCAGCTTTGAAGGGACAGCCGGCGAGCAGTACTTC

v_call: TRBV5-1
j_call: TRBJ2-3
clone_size: many
d_call: TRBD2
cdr3_aa: CASSLGASGNADTQYF
cdr3_nt: TGCGCCAGCAGCTTGGGTGCTAGCGGGAACGCAGATACGCAGTATTTT

v_call: TRBV11-2
j_call: TRBJ2-2
clone_size: .
d_call: .
cdr3_aa: CASSLDFTGELFF
cdr3_nt: TGTGCCAGCAGCTTAGACTTCACCGGGGAGCTGTTTTTT

v_call: TRBV15
j_call: TRBJ2-1
clone_size: few
d_call: TRBD2
cdr3_aa: CATSRLAGSSKYNEQFF
cdr3_nt: TGTGCCACCAGCAGACTAGCGGGGTCATCGAAGTACAATGAGCAGTTCTTC

v_call: TRBV6-2/TRBV6-3
j_call: TRBJ1-5
clone_size: few
d_call: TRBD1
cdr3_aa: CASSLGTGASSTHF
cdr3_nt: TGTGCCAGCAGCCTCGGGACAGGGGCCTCGTCGACGCATTTT

v_call: TRBV10-3
j_call: TRBJ2-7
clone_size: many
d_call: TRBD2
cdr3_aa: CAISDGAGGSYEQYF
cdr3_nt: TGTGCCATCAGTGATGGAGCGGGGGGCTCCTACGAGCAGTACTTC

v_call: TRBV11-2
j_call: TRBJ2-3
clone_size: many
d_call: .
cdr3_aa: CASDDTPISTTQYF
cdr3_nt: TGTGCCAGCGACGATACCCCGATTAGCACCACGCAGTATTTT

v_call: TRBV20-1
j_call: TRBJ2-1
clone_size: few
d_call: .
cdr3_aa: CSARPQVTYNEQFF
cdr3_nt: TGCAGTGCTAGACCACAGGTAACCTACAATGAGCAGTTCTTC

v_call: TRBV18
j_call: TRBJ2-1
clone_size: few
d_call: .
cdr3_aa: CASSPGRSSNEQFF
cdr3_nt: TGTGCCAGCTCACCGGGGCGGAGCTCAAATGAGCAGTTCTTC

v_call: TRBV12-3/TRBV12-4
j_call: TRBJ1-3
clone_size: many
d_call: .
cdr3_aa: CASSFLPGSPSGNTIYF
cdr3_nt: TGTGCCAGCAGTTTTTTGCCAGGGTCCCCCTCTGGAAACACCATATATTTT

v_call: TRBV14
j_call: TRBJ1-2
clone_size: many
d_call: .
cdr3_aa: CASSQDSRGDGYTF
cdr3_nt: TGTGCCAGCAGCCAAGATAGCAGGGGAGATGGCTACACCTTC

v_call: TRBV5-1
j_call: TRBJ2-1
clone_size: many
d_call: .
cdr3_aa: CASSLGDNYNEQFF
cdr3_nt: TGCGCCAGCAGCTTGGGGGACAATTACAATGAGCAGTTCTTC

v_call: TRBV4-1
j_call: TRBJ1-1
clone_size: many
d_call: .
cdr3_aa: CASSQDRDRGLSEAFF
cdr3_nt: TGCGCCAGCAGCCAAGACCGGGATCGGGGTTTGTCTGAAGCTTTCTTT

v_call: TRBV20-1
j_call: TRBJ2-1
clone_size: many
d_call: TRBD2
cdr3_aa: CSARRLAGGRTYNEQFF
cdr3_nt: TGCAGTGCTAGAAGGCTAGCGGGAGGGCGAACCTACAATGAGCAGTTCTTC

v_call: TRBV20-1
j_call: TRBJ2-3
clone_size: many
d_call: .
cdr3_aa: CSGASGTDTQYF
cdr3_nt: TGCAGTGGGGCTAGCGGCACAGATACGCAGTATTTT

v_call: TRBV4-2
j_call: TRBJ1-2
clone_size: .
d_call: .
cdr3_aa: CASSSSLNYGYTF
cdr3_nt: TGTGCCAGCAGCTCCAGCCTTAACTATGGCTACACCTTC

v_call: TRBV5-1
j_call: TRBJ2-7
clone_size: many
d_call: .
cdr3_aa: CASSLDFLDYEQYF
cdr3_nt: TGCGCCAGCAGCTTGGACTTCTTGGACTACGAGCAGTACTTC

v_call: TRBV5-5
j_call: TRBJ2-1
clone_size: many
d_call: TRBD2
cdr3_aa: CASIGLAINEQFF
cdr3_nt: TGTGCCAGCATCGGACTAGCGATCAATGAGCAGTTCTTC

v_call: TRBV11-2
j_call: TRBJ1-2
clone_size: many
d_call: .
cdr3_aa: CASSVSGSRIEGYTF
cdr3_nt: TGTGCCAGCAGCGTGTCCGGGAGCAGAATCGAGGGCTACACCTTC